This TCR beta chain appears in the sequencing data of a study of T-cell reconstitution after alpha-beta-depleted transplantation in children. Overall study findings and caveats: Counts and diversity of T cells one year after transplant came mostly from newly produced T cells. Some patients' high day-60 TCRbeta diversity was attributed to recipient cells surviving conditioning. Reports say that about two months after transplant, the alpha-beta T cells came out of several hundred graft clones that had expanded.

Preparing the TCRbeta library involved the use of unique molecular identifiers. Via MiXCR, TCRdb re-called the PCR reads, giving one row per CDR3 protein. The top ten hold about 88% of the sample, which has 8,000 to 9,500 distinct CDR3 sequences, around 17% seen once. The CDR3 is made up of 14 amino acids. The J segment lost 5 bases and the V segment lost 10 bases, leaving 8 bases of the junction unmatched. Germline V gives CDR1 MNHNY, CDR2 SVGAGI (reference sequence). The table lists this clonotype with many counts. Its antigen is unknown. The chain combines TRBV6-6 with TRBJ2-3; 11 bases map to TRBD2. The sequencing used PBMCs, mostly from graft donor cells, collected 60 days after TCRalphabeta/CD19-depleted stem cell transplant. This receptor was obtained from a girl in the first two years of life who had a stem cell transplant for combined immunodeficiency, so the T cells may come from the graft donor. CDR3 protein: CATLAGGLRDTQYF. Here the CDR3 DNA reads TGTGCCACGCTAGCGGGGGGCCTAAGAGATACGCAGTATTTT.